Given below is one T cell receptor (beta chain) in context. Tregs were sorted as CD4+CD25+CD127-/low cells. Between the trimmed V and J ends, which lost 0 bases and 5 bases, there was a span of 20 bases. Per the germline V gene, CDR1 is LNHNV and CDR2 is YYDKDF (reference sequence). The CDR3 sequence is 18 residues long. Constant-region reverse primers amplified full-length variable regions, followed by semi-nested Nested Universal Primer A PCR. TCRdb re-called the 5' RACE reads through MiXCR, storing one row per CDR3 protein. The sample comprises fewer than 75,000 distinct CDR3 sequences, about 28% of which are singletons, and around 2.1% rests with the top ten.

Sequenced material: tumor-infiltrating Tregs sorted from the breast tumor. The sequence was collected from a female donor with breast cancer. The genes are TRBV15 and TRBJ2-1, with D perhaps matching TRBD2 (6 bases). The CDR3 DNA sequence: TGTGCCACCAGCAGAGATATGCCAGCTAGCGTCGGCCACAATGAGCAGTTCTTC. Encoded protein: CATSRDMPASVGHNEQFF.